The entry below describes one T cell receptor beta chain. This specimen belongs to a study of blood T cell repertoires in COVID-19. Study-wide background: Spain, Italy and the United States supplied samples that represented acute and convalescent COVID-19.

Germline V lookup: CDR1 SEHNR, CDR2 FQNEAQ (reference sequence). The CDR3 is 12 amino acids. Between the trimmed V and J ends, which lost 4 bases and 3 bases, there was a span of 6 bases. Those who participated ranged in age from about 18 to 89 years and resided in 20 to 30 US areas. Authors' analysis steps: Reference gene primers were amplified, and this amplification served to estimate nucleated cell counts. Sequencing was performed with immunoSEQ multiplex PCR; in TCRdb, only in-frame clones are kept and a portion is missing. V and J calls and clone size come straight from that table; D and trimming were deduced from the DNA. This sample has roughly 220,000 clones, with around 88% found just once.

The sequence was obtained from a woman in her 50s with acute COVID-19. The sample was PBMCs or T cells enriched from blood (not recorded which). The chain is built from TRBV7-9 and TRBJ1-1; no clear D. The DNA of the CDR3 is TGTGCCAGCAGCTGGGGAGACACTGAAGCTTTCTTT. Translated, it gives CASSWGDTEAFF.